What follows are 19 T cell receptor beta chains derived from one specimen sequenced in a study of blood T cell repertoires in COVID-19. Method: immunoSEQ multiplex PCR; TCRdb's copy keeps in-frame clones and lacks some. Here the sample spans around 80,000 clones, 75% to 85% being singletons. Sequencing input: peripheral blood. These receptor sequences come from a woman aged 80 or over with acute or convalescent COVID-19.

This sequence joins TRBV5-5 and TRBJ2-7, with a weak D call TRBD2 (5 bases). The CDR3 sequence is 14 residues long. The V gene's germline CDR1 is SGHKS and CDR2 YYEKEE (reference sequence). V gave up 2 bases and J gave up 2 bases, with 11 bases separating them. The CDR3, as DNA: TGTGCCAGCAGCTTTGGGCGGGTAGCCTACGAGCAGTACTTC. The encoded protein is CASSFGRVAYEQYF.

This sequence joins TRBV2 and TRBJ1-2, with 7 bases aligning to TRBD1. V lost 6 bases, J lost 5 bases, and 12 bases stayed unmatched. Germline V gene data show CDR1 as SNHLY and CDR2 as FYNNEI. The CDR3 runs to 15 residues. CDR3 loop: CASSQRDRNLYGYTF. CDR3 in DNA: TGTGCCAGCAGCCAAAGGGACAGAAATCTATATGGCTACACCTTC.

In regard to this clone: Other DNA sequences in the sample encode the same CDR3. The chain joins TRBV28 to TRBJ2-3; D is undetermined. Germline lookup yields CDR1 MDHEN and CDR2 SYDVKM. The CDR3 runs 13 residues. Trimming took 3 bases from V and 0 from J, leaving 4 bases between them. CDR3 region: CASSFSSTDTQYF. The DNA of the CDR3 is TGTGCCAGCAGTTTCAGTAGCACAGATACGCAGTATTTT.

The gene calls are TRBV5-8 and TRBJ2-7, with D perhaps matching TRBD1 (5 bases). From germline, CDR1 is SGHTS and CDR2 YDEGEE. The CDR3 is 13 amino acids. V dropped 2 bases and J dropped 9 bases, with 15 bases sitting between them. CDR3 amino acids: CASSFCYRNGQYF. The CDR3 DNA follows: TGTGCCAGCAGCTTCTGCTACAGGAACGGGCAGTACTTC.

CDR3 amino acids: CASSLVSQPAYEQYF. CDR3 in DNA: TGTGCCAGCAGCTTAGTATCCCAACCGGCCTACGAGCAGTACTTC. The chain recombines TRBV7-8 with TRBJ2-7; D is ambiguous. Germline CDR1 SGHVS, CDR2 FQNEAQ. This CDR3 region has 15 residues. V was cut by 1 base and J by 2 bases, with 12 bases left in between.

The chain links TRBV19 to TRBJ1-5; D is uncertain. Trimming took 3 bases from V and 7 from J, leaving 19 bases between them. The germline V gene encodes CDR1 LNHDA and CDR2 SQIVND (reference sequence). This CDR3 is built from 16 residues. The CDR3 bases are TGTGCCAGTAGTATCCCCTTGAACCGAAACTCCCAGCCCCAGCATTTT. Translation: CASSIPLNRNSQPQHF.

The V gene is TRBV24-1, the J gene TRBJ2-2, with D perhaps TRBD1 (6 bases). V lost 8 bases to trimming and J lost 3 bases, with 6 bases between them. The CDR3 sequence is 12 residues long. Germline V CDR1 and CDR2: KGHDR, SFDVKD. CDR3 coding DNA: TGTGCCACCAAGGGGGACACCGGGGAGCTGTTTTTT. Encoded protein: CATKGDTGELFF.

This clone occurred once. The chain combines TRBV3-1 (or the pseudogene TRBV3-2) with TRBJ1-1, with TRBD1 identical over 9 bases. V dropped 4 bases and J dropped 4; count of bases not matched to a gene: 7. CDR3 length equals 15 residues. Looked up from germline, CDR1 is LGHDT and CDR2 is YNNKEL (reference sequence). For the CDR3, the DNA is TGTGCCAGCAGCCCCTCACAGGGGGCTGTCACTGAAGCTTTCTTT. It encodes CASSPSQGAVTEAFF.

The chain employs TRBV6-5 and TRBJ1-2, with 11 nucleotides matching TRBD1. This CDR3 contains 15 residues. V lost 6 bases, J lost 4 bases, and 7 bases stayed unmatched. Germline V CDR1 and CDR2: MNHEY, SVGAGI. CDR3 coding DNA: TGTGCCAGCAGCCCGGGACAGGGGGACATCTATGGCTACACCTTC. Translated: CASSPGQGDIYGYTF.

This sequence joins TRBV4-2 and TRBJ2-5, with TRBD1 as a possible D gene (5 bases). Germline values: CDR1 LGHNA, CDR2 YNFKEQ. CDR3 length: 15 residues. Trimming stripped 1 base from V and 2 bases from J, with 11 bases between. CDR3 bases: TGTGCCAGCAGCCAAGGGCAGGGTGCACAAGAGACCCAGTACTTC. Residues: CASSQGQGAQETQYF.

This chain connects TRBV28 to TRBJ2-1; TRBD2 matches at 10 bases. CDR1 MDHEN and CDR2 SYDVKM come from the germline V gene. V was pared by 3 bases and J by 7 bases, with 9 bases of the junction left unmatched. CDR3 length: 16 amino acids. As DNA, the CDR3 is TGTGCCAGCAGTTTTTCCCCGGGACTAGCGATGAATGAGCAGTTCTTC. This sequence encodes CASSFSPGLAMNEQFF. Full variable domain (rest looked up from reference TRBV28 and TRBJ2-1): DVKVTQSSRYLVKRTGEKVFLECVQDMDHENMFWYRQDPGLGLRLIYFSYDVKMKEKGDIPEGYSVSREKKERFSLILESASTNQTSMYLCASSFSPGLAMNEQFFGPGTRLTVL.

The J gene is TRBJ1-5, the V gene TRBV6-2 or TRBV6-3; TRBD1 might be the D (5 bases). Trimming shortened V by 2 bases and J by 4 bases, and 12 bases separated the two germline ends. CDR1 is MNHEY, CDR2 SVGEGT, per germline. This CDR3 comprises 15 residues. This CDR3 reads CASSYEASGNQPQHF. Written as DNA, the CDR3 is TGTGCCAGCAGTTACGAGGCCTCAGGGAATCAGCCCCAGCATTTT.

CDR3 protein: CASSKTGGAGNQPQHF. Here the CDR3 DNA reads TGTGCCAGCAGCAAAACAGGGGGCGCTGGCAATCAGCCCCAGCATTTT. The gene calls are TRBV7-9 and TRBJ1-5; 9 bases are a match to TRBD1. The CDR3 is made up of 16 amino acids. Germline CDR1 is SEHNR and CDR2 is FQNEAQ (reference sequence). Losses at the gene ends were 5 bases for V and 2 bases for J; bases not matched to a gene: 7.

This chain links TRBV7-2 with TRBJ2-7, with TRBD1 matching 8 bases. This CDR3 region has 14 residues. The germline V gene has CDR1 SGHTA and CDR2 FQGNSA. J gave up 2 bases and V 1 base, and 1 base lay outside the gene matches. The CDR3 nucleotides read TGTGCCAGCAGCTTAGGGACAGGGCCCTACGAGCAGTACTTC. This sequence encodes CASSLGTGPYEQYF.

The table lists this clone with a count of one. CDR3: CASSVGGTGKETQYF. CDR3 DNA sequence: TGTGCCAGCAGCGTAGGAGGGACAGGGAAAGAGACCCAGTACTTC. The J gene is TRBJ2-5, the V gene TRBV9; 9 bases align to TRBD1. Germline loops: CDR1 SGDLS, CDR2 YYNGEE. J lost 3 bases, V lost 0 bases, and 3 bases had no gene match. The CDR3 has 15 residues.

This clone was seen more than once but under ten times. The chain carries TRBV6-2 or TRBV6-3 and TRBJ2-1; D may be TRBD2 (5 bases). V was cut by 6 bases and J by 0 bases, with 12 bases left in between. From germline, CDR1 is MNHEY and CDR2 SVGEGT. There are 15 residues in the CDR3. The CDR3, as DNA: TGTGCCAGCAGCTCTAGCTACAACTCCTACAATGAGCAGTTCTTC. It codes for CASSSSYNSYNEQFF.

The chain couples TRBV12-3 or TRBV12-4 to TRBJ1-2; 7 bases are a match to TRBD1. After removal of 5 bases from V and 8 bases from J, the junction contained 8 bases not matched to a gene. This CDR3 spans 13 amino acids. As DNA, the CDR3 is TGTGCCAGCAGTACCACAGGGGTGTGGGGCTACACCTTC. This encodes CASSTTGVWGYTF.

This sequence joins TRBV3-1 (or the pseudogene TRBV3-2) and TRBJ2-5; 12 nucleotides agree with TRBD2. Germline V gene lookup returns CDR1 LGHDT and CDR2 YNNKEL (reference sequence). The CDR3 is made up of 15 amino acids. The ends lost 4 bases at V and 7 bases at J; junction bases unmatched: 7. The DNA for the CDR3 is TGTGCCAGCAGCCCTCGGACTAGCGGGGTTGGGACCCAGTACTTC. This translates into CASSPRTSGVGTQYF.

The genes are TRBV5-1 and TRBJ2-3; 11 nucleotides match TRBD2. The J segment lost 5 bases and the V segment lost 2 bases, leaving 4 bases of the junction unmatched. The CDR3 consists of 15 residues. Germline V gene lookup returns CDR1 SGHRS and CDR2 YFSETQ. CDR3 nucleotide sequence: TGCGCCAGCAGCTTTACTAGCGGGAGAGTAGATACGCAGTATTTT. Translation gives CASSFTSGRVDTQYF. Drawing the rest from reference TRBV5-1 and TRBJ2-3, the complete variable domain is KAGVTQTPRYLIKTRGQQVTLSCSPISGHRSVSWYQQTPGQGLQFLFEYFSETQRNKGNFPGRFSGRQFSNSRSEMNVSTLELGDSALYLCASSFTSGRVDTQYFGPGTRLTVL.